The clone carrying this TCR beta chain appeared many times. Its antigen remains unknown. Germline lookup yields CDR1 LNHDA and CDR2 SQIVND (reference sequence). The CDR3 length is 14 residues. Trimming left V 8 bases short and J 9 bases short, with 17 bases between. This record belongs to a study of metastatic and nonmetastatic thyroid tumors. From the PCR reads, TCRdb re-called clones with MiXCR. Of about 89,000 clones listed, about an eighth are singletons. Study-level points and caveats: Significantly greater TCR beta diversity was reportedly found in malignant thyroid tumors than in benign nodules (in blood and tumor).

Thyroid surgery was preceded by no treatment in any patient. The sequence derives from a female donor with papillary thyroid cancer or a benign thyroid nodule (not recorded which). Some clones in this sample may be carry-over from other donors' samples. The rearrangement links TRBV19 to TRBJ1-6, with no clear D. Specimen: tumor tissue. CDR3 protein: CASQAGGMSSPLHF. CDR3 DNA sequence: TGTGCCAGTCAGGCGGGAGGTATGAGTTCACCCCTCCACTTT.